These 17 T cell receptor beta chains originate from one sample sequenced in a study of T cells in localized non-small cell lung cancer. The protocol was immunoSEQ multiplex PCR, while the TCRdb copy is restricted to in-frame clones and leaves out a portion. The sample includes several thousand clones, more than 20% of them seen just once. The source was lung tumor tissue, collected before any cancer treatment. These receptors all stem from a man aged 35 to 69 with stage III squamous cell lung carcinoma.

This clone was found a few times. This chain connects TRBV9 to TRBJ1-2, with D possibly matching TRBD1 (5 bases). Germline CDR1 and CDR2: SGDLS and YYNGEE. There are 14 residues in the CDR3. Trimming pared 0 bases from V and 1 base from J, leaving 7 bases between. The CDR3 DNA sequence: TGTGCCAGCAGCGTAGGGGACGGTAACTATGGCTACACCTTC. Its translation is CASSVGDGNYGYTF.

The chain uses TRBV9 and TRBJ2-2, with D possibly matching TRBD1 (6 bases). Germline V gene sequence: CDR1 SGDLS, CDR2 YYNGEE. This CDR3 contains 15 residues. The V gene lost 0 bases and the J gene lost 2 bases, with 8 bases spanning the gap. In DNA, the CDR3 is TGTGCCAGCAGCGTAGGGACAGTTAACACCGGGGAGCTGTTTTTT. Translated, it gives CASSVGTVNTGELFF.

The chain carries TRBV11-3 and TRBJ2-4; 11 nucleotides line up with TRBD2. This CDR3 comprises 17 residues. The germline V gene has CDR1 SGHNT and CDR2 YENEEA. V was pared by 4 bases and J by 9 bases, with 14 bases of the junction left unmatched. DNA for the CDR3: TGTGCCAGCAGCTCGGGACTAGCGGCCCCTCTGGGTGGCATTCAGTACTTC. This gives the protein CASSSGLAAPLGGIQYF.

The DNA of the CDR3 is TGCGCCAGCAGCCCGGGACAGGGAACTGGAAACACCATATATTTT. Translation: CASSPGQGTGNTIYF. This rearrangement joins TRBV5-1 to TRBJ1-3; TRBD1 matches 9 bases. From germline, CDR1 is SGHRS and CDR2 YFSETQ. V gave up 4 bases and J gave up 2 bases; unmatched junction bases: 4. The length of the CDR3 is 15 residues.

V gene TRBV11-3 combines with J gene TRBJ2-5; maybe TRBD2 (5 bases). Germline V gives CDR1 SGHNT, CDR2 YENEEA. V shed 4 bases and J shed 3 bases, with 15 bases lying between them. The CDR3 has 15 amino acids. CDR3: CASSSNSLAKETQYF. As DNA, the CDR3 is TGTGCCAGCAGCTCGAATAGCCTAGCCAAAGAGACCCAGTACTTC.

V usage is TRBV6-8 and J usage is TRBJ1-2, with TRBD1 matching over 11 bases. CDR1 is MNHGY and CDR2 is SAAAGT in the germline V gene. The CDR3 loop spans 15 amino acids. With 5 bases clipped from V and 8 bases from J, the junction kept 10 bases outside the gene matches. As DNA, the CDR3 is TGTGCCAGCAGTCCTACCGGACAGGGGGCGAAGGGCTACACCTTC. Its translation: CASSPTGQGAKGYTF.

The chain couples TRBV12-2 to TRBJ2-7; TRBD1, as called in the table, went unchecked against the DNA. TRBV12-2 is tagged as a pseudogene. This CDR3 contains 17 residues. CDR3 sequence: CATSASRFQGVYNEQYF. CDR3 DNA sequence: TGTGCCACCTCAGCTTCCCGGTTCCAGGGGGTTTATAACGAGCAGTACTTC.

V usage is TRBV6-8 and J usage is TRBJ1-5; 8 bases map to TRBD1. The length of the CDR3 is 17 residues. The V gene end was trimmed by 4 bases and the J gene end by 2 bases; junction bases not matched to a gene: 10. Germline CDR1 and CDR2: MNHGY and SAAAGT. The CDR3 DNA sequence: TGTGCCAGCAGTTTCTCCGACAGGGGTAAGGGCAATCAGCCCCAGCATTTT. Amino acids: CASSFSDRGKGNQPQHF.

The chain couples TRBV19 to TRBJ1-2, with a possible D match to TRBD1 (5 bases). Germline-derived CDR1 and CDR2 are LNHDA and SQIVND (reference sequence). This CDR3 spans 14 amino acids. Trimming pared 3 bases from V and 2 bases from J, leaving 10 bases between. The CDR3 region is CASSIIQANYGYTF. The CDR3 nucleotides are TGTGCCAGTAGTATCATACAGGCAAACTATGGCTACACCTTC.

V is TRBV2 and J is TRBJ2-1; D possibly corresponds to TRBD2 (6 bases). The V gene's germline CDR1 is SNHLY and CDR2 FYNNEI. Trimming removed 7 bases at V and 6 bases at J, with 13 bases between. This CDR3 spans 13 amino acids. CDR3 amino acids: CASKGGKVNEQFF. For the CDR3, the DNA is TGTGCCAGCAAAGGCGGGAAGGTCAATGAGCAGTTCTTC.

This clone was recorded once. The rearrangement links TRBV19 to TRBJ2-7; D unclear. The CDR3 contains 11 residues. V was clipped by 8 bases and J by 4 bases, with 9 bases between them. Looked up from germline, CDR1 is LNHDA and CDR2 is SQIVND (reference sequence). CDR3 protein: CASVRGYEQYF. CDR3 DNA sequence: TGTGCCAGTGTGCGCGGTTACGAGCAGTACTTC.

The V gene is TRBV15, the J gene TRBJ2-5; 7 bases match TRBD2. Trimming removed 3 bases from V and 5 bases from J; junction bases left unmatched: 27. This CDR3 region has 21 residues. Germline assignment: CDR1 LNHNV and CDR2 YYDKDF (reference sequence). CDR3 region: CATSRVATRDLAAQSGETQYF. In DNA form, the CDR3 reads TGTGCCACCAGCAGGGTCGCAACCCGTGATCTAGCGGCCCAATCTGGGGAGACCCAGTACTTC. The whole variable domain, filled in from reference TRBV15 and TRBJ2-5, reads DAMVIQNPRYQVTQFGKPVTLSCSQTLNHNVMYWYQQKSSQAPKLLFHYYDKDFNNEADTPDNFQSRRPNTSFCFLDIRSPGLGDTAMYLCATSRVATRDLAAQSGETQYFGPGTRLLVL.

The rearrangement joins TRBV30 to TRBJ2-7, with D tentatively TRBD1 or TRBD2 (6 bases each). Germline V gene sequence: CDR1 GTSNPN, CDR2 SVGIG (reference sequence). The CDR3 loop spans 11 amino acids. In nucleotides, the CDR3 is TGTGCTATGGGGGGCCGGCACGAGCAGTACTTC. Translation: CAMGGRHEQYF.

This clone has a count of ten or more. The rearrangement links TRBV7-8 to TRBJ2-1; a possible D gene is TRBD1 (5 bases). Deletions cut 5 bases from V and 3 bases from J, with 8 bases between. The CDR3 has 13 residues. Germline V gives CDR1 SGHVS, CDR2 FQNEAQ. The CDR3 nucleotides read TGTGCCAGCAGCAGCGACAGCTACAATGAGCAGTTCTTC. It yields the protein CASSSDSYNEQFF.

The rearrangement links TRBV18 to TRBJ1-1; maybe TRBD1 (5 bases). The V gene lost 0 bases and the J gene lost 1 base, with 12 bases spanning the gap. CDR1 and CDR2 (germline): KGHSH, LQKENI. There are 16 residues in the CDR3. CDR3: CASSPPYQGRNTEAFF. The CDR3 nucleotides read TGTGCCAGCTCACCACCATACCAGGGAAGGAACACTGAAGCTTTCTTT.

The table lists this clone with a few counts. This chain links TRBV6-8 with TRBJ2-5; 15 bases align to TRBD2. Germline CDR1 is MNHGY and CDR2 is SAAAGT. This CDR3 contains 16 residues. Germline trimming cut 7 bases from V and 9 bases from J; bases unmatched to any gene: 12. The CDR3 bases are TGTGCCAGCACCTCAAGGACTAGCGGGGGGGCTGGGGCCCAGTACTTC. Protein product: CASTSRTSGGAGAQYF.

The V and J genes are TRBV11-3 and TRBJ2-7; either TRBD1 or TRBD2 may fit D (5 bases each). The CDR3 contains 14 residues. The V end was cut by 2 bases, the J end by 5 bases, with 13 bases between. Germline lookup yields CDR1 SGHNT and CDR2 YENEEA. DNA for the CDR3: TGTGCCAGCAGCTTATGGGACGGTCTAAACGAGCAGTACTTC. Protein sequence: CASSLWDGLNEQYF.